Listed below are T cell receptor beta chains from one sample, sequenced in a study of T cells expressing NK-cell markers. TCRdb re-called the 5' RACE reads and gives one entry per CDR3 protein, without DNA. This sample's table reports hundreds of thousands of distinct CDR3 sequences. Sequencing was carried out using blood T cells: a sorted CD56 or NKG2C T cell subset, CD4+ or CD8+ T cells, or bulk PBMC T cells (not recorded which). The source is a woman aged 18 to 75 in good health. CDR3s include the opening cysteine and the closing phenylalanine or tryptophan.

J gene: TRBJ2-5
V gene: TRBV4-3
CDR3 length: 13
CDR3 protein: CASSRGWSETQYF

J gene: TRBJ1-4
V gene: TRBV20-1
CDR3 length: 15
CDR3 protein: CSARLQGVADEKLFF

J gene: TRBJ2-7
V gene: TRBV29-1
CDR3 length: 13
CDR3 protein: CSVAASGRGEQYF

J gene: TRBJ1-2
V gene: TRBV5-1
CDR3 length: 16
CDR3 protein: CASSLGPPTGSYGYTF

J gene: TRBJ2-1
V gene: TRBV3-1
CDR3 length: 13
CDR3 protein: CASSRPVRNEQFF

J gene: TRBJ1-6
V gene: TRBV20-1
CDR3 length: 16
CDR3 protein: CSARARDRAYNSPLHF

J gene: TRBJ2-5
V gene: TRBV20-1
CDR3 length: 16
CDR3 protein: CSASSPWDRFQETQYF

J gene: TRBJ2-7
V gene: TRBV29-1
CDR3 length: 13
CDR3 protein: CSVAGRASYEQYF

J gene: TRBJ2-1
V gene: TRBV12-3/TRBV12-4
CDR3 length: 15
CDR3 protein: CASNLAGSSYNEQFF

J gene: TRBJ2-1
V gene: TRBV29-1
CDR3 length: 11
CDR3 protein: CSVGRYNEQFF

J gene: TRBJ2-7
V gene: TRBV12-3/TRBV12-4
CDR3 length: 16
CDR3 protein: CASSFVGGASSYEQYF

J gene: TRBJ2-5
V gene: TRBV4-1
CDR3 length: 14
CDR3 protein: CASSPGVNQETQYF

J gene: TRBJ2-7
V gene: TRBV6-2/TRBV6-3
CDR3 length: 14
CDR3 protein: CASEARWTVYEQYF

J gene: TRBJ1-6
V gene: TRBV6-1
CDR3 length: 14
CDR3 protein: CASIQGTANSPLHF

J gene: TRBJ1-5
V gene: TRBV18
CDR3 length: 15
CDR3 protein: CASSSSTGGGQPQHF

J gene: TRBJ2-3
V gene: TRBV29-1
CDR3 length: 15
CDR3 protein: CSVGRHGGDTDTQYF

J gene: TRBJ2-7
V gene: TRBV7-6
CDR3 length: 12
CDR3 protein: CASSLWDNEQYF

J gene: TRBJ1-4
V gene: TRBV7-6
CDR3 length: 16
CDR3 protein: CASSSQSELDGEKLFF

J gene: TRBJ2-7
V gene: TRBV20-1
CDR3 length: 14
CDR3 protein: CSASVVGVEYKQYF

J gene: TRBJ2-7
V gene: TRBV28
CDR3 length: 15
CDR3 protein: CASSSPRVGSYEQYF

J gene: TRBJ1-6
V gene: TRBV7-9
CDR3 length: 14
CDR3 protein: CASSWGQKNSPLHF

J gene: TRBJ2-5
V gene: TRBV20-1
CDR3 length: 12
CDR3 protein: CSANPLGETQYF

J gene: TRBJ1-1
V gene: TRBV5-6
CDR3 length: 16
CDR3 protein: CASSLESGRVGTEAFF

J gene: TRBJ2-7
V gene: TRBV5-4
CDR3 length: 14
CDR3 protein: CASSLRRDKGEQYF

J gene: TRBJ2-7
V gene: TRBV6-1
CDR3 length: 13
CDR3 protein: CASQRATGREQYF

J gene: TRBJ2-7
V gene: TRBV7-2
CDR3 length: 13
CDR3 protein: CASRLGVAYEQYF